The 14 T cell receptor beta chains below come from one sample, sequenced in a study of blood T cell repertoires in COVID-19. The repertoire was sequenced with immunoSEQ multiplex PCR; TCRdb's copy has only in-frame clones and lacks some. The sample lists about 300,000 clones; around four fifths were seen once. The sequenced sample consisted of peripheral blood. Receptors were obtained from a woman in her forties or fifties with acute or convalescent COVID-19.

J is TRBJ1-1 and V is TRBV30; the D is unclear. V dropped 4 bases and J dropped 4 bases, with 22 bases sitting between them. The CDR3 runs to 16 residues. Germline V gene sequence: CDR1 GTSNPN, CDR2 SVGIG (reference sequence). The CDR3: CAWNEPGVGIRTEAFF. CDR3 bases: TGTGCCTGGAACGAACCCGGGGTAGGGATACGCACTGAAGCTTTCTTT.

The V call is TRBV7-2, the J call TRBJ1-2; no clear D gene. There are 13 residues in the CDR3. From germline, CDR1 is SGHTA and CDR2 FQGNSA. Trimming removed 2 bases from V and 2 bases from J, with 6 bases in between. The CDR3 sequence is CASSLRRNYGYTF. The CDR3 DNA follows: TGTGCCAGCAGCTTACGGAGAAACTATGGCTACACCTTC.

CDR3 amino acids: CASSYQGNTEAFF. In DNA, the CDR3 is TGTGCCAGCAGTTACCAGGGAAACACTGAAGCTTTCTTT. The chain uses TRBV5-5 and TRBJ1-1, with D possibly TRBD1 on 5 matching bases. Germline CDR1 reads SGHKS; CDR2 reads YYEKEE (reference sequence). This CDR3 region has 13 residues. V was trimmed by 5 bases and J by 2 bases, leaving 10 bases between them.

This chain connects TRBV4-2 to TRBJ2-3, with TRBD2 matching over 13 bases. With V trimmed by 4 bases and J by 6 bases, 10 bases remained unmatched. In germline, CDR1 is LGHNA, CDR2 YNFKEQ. This CDR3 comprises 17 residues. The CDR3 nucleotides read TGTGCCAGCAGCCCCCGACTAGCGGGAGGTGTGGTGGATACGCAGTATTTT. Encoded protein: CASSPRLAGGVVDTQYF.

The rearrangement uses TRBV7-9 and TRBJ1-2, with D hard to call. V was cut by 0 bases and J by 2 bases, with 10 bases left in between. The CDR3 covers 15 residues. The germline CDR1 and CDR2 sequences are SEHNR and FQNEAQ (reference sequence). CDR3 in amino acids: CASSLAGQVNYGYTF. The CDR3 DNA reads as TGTGCCAGCAGCTTAGCGGGCCAGGTAAACTATGGCTACACCTTC.

This clone appeared a few times. The genes are TRBV7-9 and TRBJ1-2; no reliable D call. Trimming took off 5 bases at V and 9 bases at J, with 10 bases between the two ends. The CDR3 contains 11 residues. CDR1 and CDR2 (germline): SEHNR, FQNEAQ (reference sequence). The CDR3 region has the DNA TGTGCCAGCAGCGCGGGCGGAAGCTACACCTTC. Protein product: CASSAGGSYTF.

The chain couples TRBV5-1 to TRBJ2-7; a possible D gene is TRBD2 (5 bases). The germline V gene encodes CDR1 SGHRS and CDR2 YFSETQ. Trimming left V 0 bases short and J 5 bases short, with 15 bases between. This CDR3 is built from 15 residues. As DNA, the CDR3 is TGCGCCAGCAGCTTGGAGGGCCGGACTCTGCACGAGCAGTACTTC. Amino acids: CASSLEGRTLHEQYF.

This chain uses TRBV20-1 with TRBJ2-7, with D possibly TRBD1 on 5 matching bases. Germline lookup yields CDR1 DFQATT and CDR2 SNEGSKA (reference sequence). The CDR3 extends over 11 amino acids. The V end lost 6 bases, the J end lost 2 bases, and 8 bases lay between the germline ends. CDR3: CSADSAYEQYV. CDR3 DNA sequence: TGCAGTGCCGACAGCGCCTACGAGCAGTACGTC.

The chain links TRBV7-9 to TRBJ1-4; no clear D. The CDR3 has 18 residues. Trimming removed 5 bases from V and 0 bases from J, with 19 bases in between. Per the germline V gene, CDR1 is SEHNR and CDR2 is FQNEAQ (reference sequence). CDR3 nucleotides: TGTGCCAGCAGCCCCCGGCGGGCAGGCCTTCCAACTAATGAAAAACTGTTTTTT. Translation: CASSPRRAGLPTNEKLFF. Complete variable domain (other parts from reference TRBV7-9 and TRBJ1-4): DTGVSQNPRHKITKRGQNVTFRCDPISEHNRLYWYRQTLGQGPEFLTYFQNEAQLEKSRLLSDRFSAERPKGSFSTLEIQRTEQGDSAMYLCASSPRRAGLPTNEKLFFGSGTQLSVL.

The V call is TRBV6-5, the J call TRBJ1-1, with a possible D match to TRBD1 (5 bases). V was pared by 8 bases and J by 5 bases, with 15 bases between. The CDR3 runs to 13 residues. Germline CDR1 MNHEY, CDR2 SVGAGI. CDR3 protein: CASVIWGSTEAFF. CDR3 sequence (DNA): TGTGCCAGCGTGATCTGGGGCTCGACTGAAGCTTTCTTT.

This rearrangement joins TRBV6-6 to TRBJ1-5; D call uncertain. The CDR3 totals 13 residues. Germline values: CDR1 MNHNY, CDR2 SVGAGI (reference sequence). Trimming shortened V by 7 bases and J by 3 bases, and 10 bases separated the two germline ends. DNA of the CDR3: TGTGCCAGCACCGAGGGTTTCAATCAGCCCCAGCATTTT. Its translation: CASTEGFNQPQHF.

The gene calls are TRBV6-5 and TRBJ1-2; D is undetermined. V lost 6 bases, J lost 5 bases, and 13 bases lay in between. The CDR3 has 13 amino acids. Germline loops: CDR1 MNHEY, CDR2 SVGAGI. Here the CDR3 reads CASSHARSYGYTF. CDR3 DNA sequence: TGTGCCAGCAGCCACGCCAGGTCTTATGGCTACACCTTC.

This rearrangement joins TRBV19 to TRBJ2-1; 9 bases fit TRBD2. Germline V gene sequence: CDR1 LNHDA, CDR2 SQIVND (reference sequence). Trimming at V came to 1 base and at J to 4 bases, leaving 8 bases not matched to a gene. The CDR3 runs to 17 residues. Written as DNA, the CDR3 is TGTGCCAGTAGTATAGGGGGCGGGAGGGCCGGTTACAATGAGCAGTTCTTC. Translated, it gives CASSIGGGRAGYNEQFF. Full variable domain (rest looked up from reference TRBV19 and TRBJ2-1): DGGITQSPKYLFRKEGQNVTLSCEQNLNHDAMYWYRQDPGQGLRLIYYSQIVNDFQKGDIAEGYSVSREKKESFPLTVTSAQKNPTAFYLCASSIGGGRAGYNEQFFGPGTRLTVL.

The chain uses TRBV9 and TRBJ1-3; possible D gene TRBD1, 5 bases. V was shortened by 4 bases and J by 7 bases, with 9 bases between the two germline ends. Germline V gene lookup returns CDR1 SGDLS and CDR2 YYNGEE. The CDR3 is made up of 12 amino acids. Here the CDR3 DNA reads TGTGCCAGCAGCTTAGAGGGGAACACCATATATTTT. It specifies CASSLEGNTIYF. The full variable domain, in which reference TRBV9 and TRBJ1-3 provide the parts outside the CDR3, is DSGVTQTPKHLITATGQRVTLRCSPRSGDLSVYWYQQSLDQGLQFLIQYYNGEERAKGNILERFSAQQFPDLHSELNLSSLELGDSALYFCASSLEGNTIYFGEGSWLTVV.